This T cell receptor (beta chain) appears in the sequencing data of a study of T cells after yellow fever vaccination. Study as a whole: Each low-cell-number fraction was prepared by means of SMART-Seq v4 Ultra Low Input.

A process of 5'RACE template switching, which added a universal primer site and UMIs, was used to make TCR cDNA. MiXCR was run by TCRdb on the 5' RACE reads, yielding one entry per CDR3 protein. The table includes around 550,000 distinct CDR3 sequences, around 21% detected once. The germline CDR1 and CDR2 sequences are DFQATT and SNEGSKA (reference sequence). The CDR3 spans 9 amino acids, including both terminal residues. This clonotype has more than one count but fewer than ten. What it recognizes is unknown. Likely a read error: the CDR3 ends without its conserved phenylalanine or tryptophan. The DNA is omitted, as the CDR3 cannot be located on it reliably, and the CDR3 follows TCRdb's listing. Broader study findings: CD4 and CD8 compartments shared a small share of clonotypes, likely from convergent recombination. The bulk population could contribute abundant contaminating clonotypes to FACS-sorted repertoires.

The chain is built from TRBV20-1 and TRBJ2-3; TRBD1 was called by the table and not checked on the DNA. Here the sequenced sample was PBMCs, taken 15 days after the yellow fever booster vaccination. This TCR derives from a man aged 30 to 39 who received the YFV17D yellow fever vaccine. CDR3 sequence reads: CSASTYRNV.